These 18 T cell receptor beta chains came from one sample sequenced in a study of T cell responses to AZD1222 COVID-19 vaccine. The protocol was immunoSEQ multiplex PCR, while the TCRdb copy is restricted to in-frame clones and leaves out a portion. The sample consists of about 100,000 clones, 87% of them appearing once. The starting material was peripheral blood, obtained on day 0 of MenACWY control vaccination. The receptor set was obtained from an adult in good health.

As regards this clone: A read error may account for a junction end that differs from germline. The chain joins TRBV7-7 to TRBJ2-3; D is undetermined. This CDR3 spans 14 amino acids. Per germline, CDR1 SSHAT and CDR2 FNYEAQ (reference sequence). The CDR3, as DNA: TGTGCTAGCAGCTTAGGTACTAGCACAGATACGCAGTATTTT. Its translation: CASSLGTSTDTQYF. Complete variable domain (other parts from reference TRBV7-7 and TRBJ2-3): GAGVSQSPRYKVTKRGQDVTLRCDPISSHATLYWYQQALGQGPEFLTYFNYEAQPDKSGLPSDRFSAERPEGSISTLTIQRTEQRDSAMYRCASSLGTSTDTQYFGPGTRLTVL.

This chain joins TRBV5-1 and TRBJ2-2, with D unresolved. Germline CDR1 and CDR2: SGHRS and YFSETQ. CDR3 size: 15 residues. V was cut by 0 bases and J by 2 bases, with 8 bases left in between. CDR3 sequence: CASSLGLGNTGELFF. The CDR3 coding sequence is TGCGCCAGCAGCTTGGGTCTGGGTAACACCGGGGAGCTGTTTTTT. Looking up the rest from reference TRBV5-1 and TRBJ2-2 gives the full variable domain: KAGVTQTPRYLIKTRGQQVTLSCSPISGHRSVSWYQQTPGQGLQFLFEYFSETQRNKGNFPGRFSGRQFSNSRSEMNVSTLELGDSALYLCASSLGLGNTGELFFGEGSRLTVL.

This chain links TRBV2 with TRBJ2-3, with 8 bases matching TRBD2. Looked up from germline, CDR1 is SNHLY and CDR2 is FYNNEI. The junction had 11 bases not matched to a gene; V was cut back by 0 bases and J by 6 bases. This CDR3 contains 17 residues. CDR3 bases: TGTGCCAGCAGTGAAGCGAGGGGGATCGGGGGGGCTGATACGCAGTATTTT. Translating gives CASSEARGIGGADTQYF.

The chain is built from TRBV7-8 and TRBJ2-1; TRBD2 agrees at 10 bases. The CDR3 runs 17 residues. The V gene's germline CDR1 is SGHVS and CDR2 FQNEAQ. V dropped 4 bases and J dropped 2; count of bases not matched to a gene: 8. The CDR3 loop reads CASSSPIAGGPYNEQFF. The DNA for the CDR3 is TGTGCCAGCAGCTCCCCGATAGCGGGAGGTCCCTACAATGAGCAGTTCTTC.

This clone was recorded once. This sequence joins TRBV12-3 or TRBV12-4 and TRBJ2-7; D uncertain. Between the trimmed V and J ends, which lost 5 bases and 5 bases, there was a span of 4 bases. The length of the CDR3 is 10 residues. The CDR3 sequence: CASSRDEQYF. In nucleotides, the CDR3 is TGTGCCAGCAGTCGGGACGAGCAGTACTTC.

The rearrangement joins TRBV5-1 to TRBJ1-1; D might be TRBD1 (6 bases). V was cut by 0 bases and J by 0 bases, with 9 bases left in between. CDR3 length: 15 amino acids. CDR1 is SGHRS, CDR2 YFSETQ, per germline. The CDR3 sequence: CASSLGQGMNTEAFF. CDR3 in DNA: TGCGCCAGCAGCTTGGGGCAGGGGATGAACACTGAAGCTTTCTTT.

The chain recombines TRBV7-8 with TRBJ1-2, with 7 bases that match TRBD1. After removal of 7 bases from V and 13 bases from J, the junction contained 27 bases not matched to a gene. Germline V lookup: CDR1 SGHVS, CDR2 FQNEAQ. This CDR3 contains 17 residues. The CDR3 nucleotides read TGTGCCAGCACCTCCTCCATCGATGAGACAGGGTTCAGAGCGGGCACCTTC. Its translation: CASTSSIDETGFRAGTF.

CDR3 bases: TGTGCCAGCTCACCAGGGACGGACAATGGCTACACCTTC. Protein sequence: CASSPGTDNGYTF. This chain uses TRBV18 with TRBJ1-2; a weak D match, TRBD1 (5 bases). V lost 2 bases and J lost 6, with 10 bases in between. Germline V CDR1 and CDR2: KGHSH, LQKENI. This CDR3 region has 13 residues.

This chain uses TRBV5-4 with TRBJ2-3; TRBD2 matches 7 bases. The CDR3 contains 16 residues. The V gene's germline CDR1 is SGHNT and CDR2 YYREEE (reference sequence). The V gene end was trimmed by 0 bases and the J gene end by 2 bases; junction bases not matched to a gene: 6. CDR3 DNA: TGTGCCAGCAGCTTGGTGGGGGGAGGGTACACAGATACGCAGTATTTT. The encoded protein is CASSLVGGGYTDTQYF.

This chain uses TRBV6-1 with TRBJ1-1; D remains unclear. The CDR3 has 13 amino acids. V was cut by 2 bases and J by 1 base, with 5 bases left in between. The germline V gene encodes CDR1 MNHNS and CDR2 SASEGT. The CDR3 sequence: CASSEKENTEAFF. In DNA form, the CDR3 reads TGTGCCAGCAGTGAAAAAGAGAACACTGAAGCTTTCTTT.

The chain couples TRBV5-5 to TRBJ2-5; no firm D call. The V gene's germline CDR1 is SGHKS and CDR2 YYEKEE (reference sequence). The CDR3 consists of 12 residues. Between the trimmed V and J ends, which lost 1 base and 2 bases, there was a span of 3 bases. DNA for the CDR3: TGTGCCAGCAGCTTGTCGCAAGAGACCCAGTACTTC. Translated, it gives CASSLSQETQYF.

The V and J genes are TRBV7-3 and TRBJ2-7; 8 nucleotides agree with TRBD2. With 5 bases clipped from V and 5 bases from J, the junction kept 8 bases outside the gene matches. The CDR3 sequence is 14 residues long. Germline CDR1 reads SGHTA; CDR2 reads FQGTGA. CDR3 amino acids: CASSLNPGGDEQYF. The CDR3 DNA reads as TGTGCCAGCAGCCTCAACCCCGGGGGGGACGAGCAGTACTTC.

The chain carries TRBV4-3 and TRBJ2-7, with TRBD2 matching over 13 bases. The CDR3 runs 15 residues. Germline V gene sequence: CDR1 LGHNA, CDR2 YSLEER. J was trimmed by 3 bases and V by 4 bases; bases with no gene match: 3. DNA of the CDR3: TGCGCCAGCAGCCTAGGGACTAGCGGGAACTACGAGCAGTACTTC. It yields the protein CASSLGTSGNYEQYF.

The rearrangement joins TRBV25-1 to TRBJ1-1, with unresolved D. Trimming cost V 4 bases and J 3 bases, with 9 bases left between them. The germline V gene has CDR1 MGHDK and CDR2 SYGVNS. The CDR3 loop spans 13 amino acids. The CDR3 DNA is TGTGCCAGCAGTGGGAATTTAGACACTGAAGCTTTCTTT. As protein: CASSGNLDTEAFF.

This clone was recorded only once. V usage is TRBV19 and J usage is TRBJ1-1, with 8 bases lining up with TRBD1. The CDR3 loop spans 14 amino acids. The V gene's germline CDR1 is LNHDA and CDR2 SQIVND (reference sequence). The V segment lost 6 bases and the J segment 5 bases; nucleotides outside the gene matches: 8. CDR3 sequence reads: CASRQGARGTEAFF. For the CDR3, the DNA is TGTGCCAGTAGGCAGGGGGCTCGAGGAACTGAAGCTTTCTTT.

The V call is TRBV14, the J call TRBJ2-7; D ambiguous. Trimming stripped 0 bases from V and 0 bases from J, with 15 bases between. Germline CDR1 reads SGHDN; CDR2 reads FVKESK. This CDR3 is 17 amino acids long. CDR3 sequence: CASSQEGPHRSSYEQYF. CDR3 nucleotides: TGTGCCAGCAGCCAAGAAGGCCCCCACCGGAGCTCCTACGAGCAGTACTTC.

About this clone: The junction and the germline gene differ at one end; a read error may be behind it. J is TRBJ2-5 and V is TRBV19, with D possibly called TRBD1 or TRBD2 (6 bases each). This CDR3 contains 13 residues. The germline V gene encodes CDR1 LNHDA and CDR2 SQIVND (reference sequence). CDR3 in amino acids: CASSTPGRTGADF. DNA of the CDR3: TGTGCCAGTAGCACGCCCGGCCGGACGGGGGCCGACTTC.

The chain is built from TRBV28 and TRBJ2-6; D may match TRBD1 or TRBD2 (6 bases each). The ends were cut back, 6 bases at V and 3 bases at J, with 12 bases in the middle. Germline CDR1 reads MDHEN; CDR2 reads SYDVKM. CDR3 length equals 15 residues. CDR3 sequence (DNA): TGTGCCAGCAGGAGCAGGGGAGGTGGGGCCAACGTCCTGACTTTC. Amino acids: CASRSRGGGANVLTF.